The rows below give T cell receptor beta chains drawn from one sample of a study of CD8 T cell repertoires and HIV-1 epitope variants. Some clones are missing from TCRdb's copy, which holds only in-frame ones; the method was immunoSEQ multiplex PCR. The table includes about 4,800 clones, 65% to 75% detected once. No antigen has been identified for these receptors. The sequencing input was cultured CD8+ T cells derived from PBMCs. The origin of the receptors is a male donor with HIV. CDR3s leave out the opening cysteine and the closing phenylalanine or tryptophan. Clone size, where shown, is once, few, many, or a class for clones that have expanded.

j_gene | abundance | v_gene | CDR3aa
TRBJ2-1 | - | TRBV27 | ASSPTPQGDEQF
TRBJ2-2 | few | TRBV6-1 | ASDAGSWVGGELF
TRBJ1-3 | - | TRBV28 | ASSTRQGVGNTIY
TRBJ2-4 | - | TRBV4-3 | ASSQGVRDIQY
TRBJ1-1 | - | TRBV7-9 | ATVAVEAF
TRBJ2-1 | - | TRBV7-9 | ASSPTGGEQF
TRBJ2-7 | few | TRBV5-6 | ASSAGLGSSEQY
TRBJ1-3 | - | TRBV5-4 | ASSLSGSGNTIY
TRBJ1-1 | - | TRBV11-1 | ASSLVSDNTEAF
TRBJ2-7 | - | TRBV19 | ASSIGHLTYEQY
TRBJ1-5 | few | TRBV28 | ASSPQQEAYNQPQH
TRBJ2-7 | once | TRBV5-4 | ASSLRDSSYEQY
TRBJ2-3 | - | TRBV27 | ASSLSGGADTQY
TRBJ1-1 | - | TRBV27 | ASSLTGEGFEAF
TRBJ2-7 | few | TRBV28 | ASTTDRGYEQY
TRBJ1-2 | few | TRBV6-4 | ASSVPPRDRGLVYGYT
TRBJ2-7 | - | TRBV9 | ASSVDGGPLDEQY
TRBJ2-1 | - | TRBV5-1 | ASSLGTALYNEQF
TRBJ1-2 | once | TRBV6-1 | ASRDDRVGYT
- | - | TRBV28 | ASSLGTGSYEQY
TRBJ1-3 | - | TRBV28 | ASSLALGGGGNTIY
TRBJ2-7 | - | TRBV25-1 | ATGGASGYEQY